Shown below are 19 T cell receptor beta chains from a single sample sequenced in a study of vaccination effects on CD4 cells after COVID-19. CD4+ T cells specific for antigen were expanded with viral peptide pools by the ViraFEST assay before sequencing. The culture ran for nine to ten days, and then CD4+ T cells were isolated. Each vaccine recipient was nucleocapsid antibody negative and had no prior SARS-CoV-2 infection. The repertoire was sequenced with immunoSEQ multiplex PCR; TCRdb's copy has only in-frame clones and lacks some. The sample records tens of thousands of clones, almost 70% being singletons. Antigen specificity for these receptors is unknown. Sequenced material: CD4+ T cells from PBMCs cultured with HCoV-NL63 spike peptides, taken before COVID-19 vaccination. All receptors come from a human donor who received a COVID-19 vaccine.

The chain combines TRBV7-9 with TRBJ2-5; TRBD1 aligns across 9 bases. The CDR3 sequence is 15 residues long. Germline V gene data show CDR1 as SEHNR and CDR2 as FQNEAQ (reference sequence). J gave up 4 bases and V 1 base, and 4 bases lay outside the gene matches. CDR3 DNA sequence: TGTGCCAGCAGCTTAGGGGGGACAGGGATAGAGACCCAGTACTTC. Translated: CASSLGGTGIETQYF.

The chain employs TRBV6-5 and TRBJ2-5; D gene uncertain. The CDR3 length is 10 residues. Trimming removed 6 bases from V and 2 bases from J, with 1 base in between. Germline CDR1 and CDR2: MNHEY and SVGAGI. CDR3 in amino acids: CASRQETQYF. The DNA of the CDR3 is TGTGCCAGCAGGCAAGAGACCCAGTACTTC.

This clone was seen a handful of times. The chain couples TRBV6-2 or TRBV6-3 to TRBJ2-7; TRBD2 matches at 13 bases. The germline gives CDR1 MNHEY, CDR2 SVGEGT. This CDR3 has 15 amino acids. V gave up 4 bases and J gave up 4 bases; unmatched junction bases: 4. The CDR3 sequence: CASSLGLAGYYEQYF. In DNA form, the CDR3 reads TGTGCCAGCAGTTTGGGACTAGCGGGATATTACGAGCAGTACTTC.

The chain couples TRBV12-5 to TRBJ2-1; possibly TRBD1 or TRBD2 for D (5 bases each). Germline CDR1 and CDR2: LGHNT and FRNRAP. There are 19 residues in the CDR3. V was pared by 0 bases and J by 2 bases, with 20 bases between. This chain's CDR3 is CASGLVLWGGGPPYNEQFF. Here the CDR3 DNA reads TGTGCTAGTGGTTTGGTACTATGGGGCGGCGGGCCGCCCTACAATGAGCAGTTCTTC.

The table lists this clone with a few counts. The genes are TRBV10-1 and TRBJ2-1; TRBD2 might be the D (6 bases). Trimming removed 3 bases at V and 4 bases at J, with 13 bases between. The CDR3 contains 15 residues. Germline V gene sequence: CDR1 WNHNN, CDR2 SYGVQD (reference sequence). The chain's CDR3 is CASSDGGTEYNEQFF. CDR3 DNA: TGCGCCAGCAGTGACGGAGGGACGGAATACAATGAGCAGTTCTTC.

This clone was observed once. The chain joins TRBV6-5 to TRBJ1-5; D gene ambiguous. CDR3 length: 12 amino acids. Per the germline V gene, CDR1 is MNHEY and CDR2 is SVGAGI. Trimming pared 5 bases from V and 5 bases from J, leaving 7 bases between. This chain's CDR3 is CASSRPHQPQHF. In nucleotides, the CDR3 is TGTGCCAGCAGTCGACCTCATCAGCCCCAGCATTTT.

The chain uses TRBV5-5 and TRBJ1-2; possible D gene TRBD1, 6 bases. CDR3 length equals 16 residues. Trimming shortened V by 5 bases and J by 5 bases, and 22 bases separated the two germline ends. Per the germline V gene, CDR1 is SGHKS and CDR2 is YYEKEE (reference sequence). The DNA of the CDR3 is TGTGCCAGCAGGGGGGCCGGTCGGTTCCTGGGGTATGGCTACACCTTC. Protein sequence: CASRGAGRFLGYGYTF.

This clone was seen just once. The chain is built from TRBV6-1 and TRBJ1-2; TRBD1 agrees at 7 bases. CDR3 length: 14 amino acids. Germline lookup yields CDR1 MNHNS and CDR2 SASEGT. V was pared by 1 base and J by 4 bases, with 3 bases of the junction left unmatched. For the CDR3, the DNA is TGTGCCAGCAGTGAAGGCAGGGGGATCTATGGCTACACCTTC. This gives the protein CASSEGRGIYGYTF.

This chain connects TRBV6-5 to TRBJ1-1; D uncertain. The V end was cut by 7 bases, the J end by 1 base, with 10 bases between. The CDR3 extends over 13 amino acids. Germline V gene lookup returns CDR1 MNHEY and CDR2 SVGAGI. CDR3 amino acids: CASTEKGNTEAFF. The CDR3 coding sequence is TGTGCCAGCACCGAGAAAGGGAACACTGAAGCTTTCTTT.

This chain connects TRBV5-1 to TRBJ2-3, with 9 bases fitting TRBD2. This CDR3 is 16 amino acids long. With 0 bases clipped from V and 0 bases from J, the junction kept 2 bases outside the gene matches. From germline, CDR1 is SGHRS and CDR2 YFSETQ. CDR3 sequence (DNA): TGCGCCAGCAGCTTGGCTCTAGCGGGGAGCACAGATACGCAGTATTTT. Translated, it gives CASSLALAGSTDTQYF.

A few counts support this clone. CDR3: CASRPGLADTQYF. Written as DNA, the CDR3 is TGTGCCAGCAGACCAGGACTAGCGGATACGCAGTATTTT. This chain connects TRBV5-4 to TRBJ2-3; TRBD2 agrees at 9 bases. CDR1 and CDR2 from the germline V gene are SGHNT and YYREEE (reference sequence). This CDR3 region has 13 residues. J was trimmed by 6 bases and V by 5 bases; bases with no gene match: 4. The whole variable domain, filled in from reference TRBV5-4 and TRBJ2-3, reads ETGVTQSPTHLIKTRGQQVTLRCSSQSGHNTVSWYQQALGQGPQFIFQYYREEENGRGNFPPRFSGLQFPNYSSELNVNALELDDSALYLCASRPGLADTQYFGPGTRLTVL.

This chain joins TRBV19 and TRBJ2-7, with 8 positions matching TRBD1. With 7 bases clipped from V and 5 bases from J, the junction kept 7 bases outside the gene matches. CDR1 and CDR2 from the germline V gene are LNHDA and SQIVND (reference sequence). This CDR3 is 13 amino acids long. CDR3 in DNA: TGTGCCAGTATCAGGTCAGGGGGCGACGAGCAGTACTTC. Translation: CASIRSGGDEQYF.

CDR3 loop: CASSLARTEQAFF. CDR3 in DNA: TGTGCCAGCAGCTTAGCGCGGACAGAGCAAGCTTTCTTT. V is TRBV11-1 and J is TRBJ1-1; D possibly corresponds to TRBD1 (6 bases). CDR3 length: 13 residues. Germline V gene lookup returns CDR1 SGHAT and CDR2 FQDESV (reference sequence). V lost 0 bases to trimming and J lost 9 bases, with 11 bases between them.

This clone was observed a few times. The rearrangement uses TRBV11-2 and TRBJ1-4, with TRBD1 matching over 8 bases. Trimming at V came to 5 bases and at J to 7 bases, leaving 18 bases not matched to a gene. The CDR3 is 18 amino acids. Germline V gene lookup returns CDR1 SGHAT and CDR2 FQNNGV. In nucleotides, the CDR3 is TGTGCCAGCAGCCGGACTCGGACAGGGCTGGGGGTTGGTGAAAAACTGTTTTTT. Protein product: CASSRTRTGLGVGEKLFF.

In its sample, this clone was seen once. This sequence joins TRBV5-8 and TRBJ2-5; perhaps TRBD1 as D (6 bases). The CDR3 is 14 residues long. Germline-derived CDR1 and CDR2 are SGHTS and YDEGEE. The ends were cut back, 0 bases at V and 4 bases at J, with 10 bases in the middle. CDR3 region: CASSLVAGAETQYF. As DNA, the CDR3 is TGTGCCAGCAGCTTGGTGGCAGGGGCAGAGACCCAGTACTTC.

The V gene is TRBV25-1, the J gene TRBJ2-1; 10 bases are shared with TRBD1. The CDR3 covers 18 residues. Germline CDR1 is MGHDK and CDR2 is SYGVNS. The ends lost 1 base at V and 7 bases at J; junction bases unmatched: 13. This CDR3 reads CASSELFVSGTGENEQFF. CDR3 coding DNA: TGTGCCAGCAGTGAATTGTTTGTTTCGGGGACAGGGGAAAATGAGCAGTTCTTC.

The genes are TRBV7-2 and TRBJ2-7; 8 nucleotides agree with TRBD2. Germline trimming cut 4 bases from V and 7 bases from J; bases unmatched to any gene: 15. CDR1 SGHTA and CDR2 FQGNSA come from the germline V gene. The CDR3 is made up of 16 amino acids. CDR3 residues: CASSSPRGGGRREQYF. The CDR3 coding sequence is TGTGCCAGCAGCTCCCCCCGGGGGGGAGGAAGGAGAGAGCAGTACTTC.

In this sample, this clone turned up a few times. The chain recombines TRBV9 with TRBJ1-6; tentatively, D is TRBD1 (5 bases). Trimming cost V 4 bases and J 7 bases, with 15 bases left between them. There are 15 residues in the CDR3. Per germline, CDR1 SGDLS and CDR2 YYNGEE. The CDR3 region is CASSTLDRANSPLHF. The CDR3 region has the DNA TGTGCCAGCAGCACCCTCGACAGAGCCAATTCACCCCTCCACTTT.

This chain joins TRBV29-1 and TRBJ1-1; D uncertain. The germline V gene has CDR1 SQVTM and CDR2 ANQGSEA. The CDR3 has 13 residues. Trimming took off 8 bases at V and 0 bases at J, with 13 bases between the two ends. The CDR3 DNA reads TGCAGCTCCCGACGGCTAATGAACACTGAAGCTTTCTTT. Its protein product is CSSRRLMNTEAFF. The full variable domain, completed using reference TRBV29-1 and TRBJ1-1, is SAVISQKPSRDICQRGTSLTIQCQVDSQVTMMFWYRQQPGQSLTLIATANQGSEATYESGFVIDKFPISRPNLTFSTLTVSNMSPEDSSIYLCSSRRLMNTEAFFGQGTRLTVV.